These 23 T cell receptor beta chains were sequenced from one sample in a study of lymphopenia after photon versus proton radiotherapy (dated by TCRdb to between 2018 and 2021). The library was generated by the immunoSEQ multiplex PCR assay. TCRdb re-hosts the immuneACCESS table, in-frame sequences only. Its copies lack some clones; in the studies checked, an unresolved V gene accounts for under half of them, and the cause for the rest is not known. This sample lists about 12,000 clones; around 92% were detected once. The ten largest clones add up to 3% to 3.5% of the sample. The sample consisted of peripheral blood, taken from a patient treated with proton-based radiotherapy. The receptors were sampled from a man aged 55-75 years with pancreatic cancer.

The chain employs TRBV4-3 and TRBJ2-1, with D maybe TRBD2 (7 bases). V lost 0 bases and J 9 bases, leaving 18 bases between the germline ends. The germline gives CDR1 LGHNA, CDR2 YSLEER. The length of the CDR3 is 16 residues. The CDR3: CASSQEWSGEGVEQFF. CDR3 DNA sequence: TGCGCCAGCAGCCAAGAGTGGAGCGGGGAGGGGGTTGAGCAGTTCTTC.

The chain couples TRBV27 to TRBJ1-4, with D possibly being TRBD1 (5 bases). Trimming took 6 bases from V and 8 from J, leaving 13 bases between them. Germline V lookup: CDR1 MNHEY, CDR2 SMNVEV (reference sequence). The CDR3 is 13 amino acids. The CDR3 spells CASRRQFGEKLFF. CDR3 sequence (DNA): TGTGCCAGCAGGCGACAGTTCGGAGAAAAACTGTTTTTT. The whole variable domain, filled in from reference TRBV27 and TRBJ1-4, reads EAQVTQNPRYLITVTGKKLTVTCSQNMNHEYMSWYRQDPGLGLRQIYYSMNVEVTDKGDVPEGYKVSRKEKRNFPLILESPSPNQTSLYFCASRRQFGEKLFFGSGTQLSVL.

V usage is TRBV28 and J usage is TRBJ1-1; D not certain. V was trimmed by 6 bases and J by 7 bases, leaving 12 bases between them. The germline V gene encodes CDR1 MDHEN and CDR2 SYDVKM. The CDR3 contains 12 residues. The CDR3 here is CASRTGPIEAFF. The CDR3 DNA reads TGTGCCAGCAGGACTGGACCTATTGAAGCTTTCTTT.

DNA for the CDR3: TGCGCCAGCAGCCAAGGGCTAGCGGGTACCTACAATGAGCAGTTCTTC. This encodes CASSQGLAGTYNEQFF. This chain links TRBV4-1 with TRBJ2-1; 8 bases map to TRBD2. There are 16 residues in the CDR3. The J segment lost 2 bases and the V segment lost 1 base, leaving 4 bases of the junction unmatched. CDR1 is MGHRA, CDR2 YSYEKL, per germline.

This clone was seen a single time. V and J are TRBV18 and TRBJ2-7; D might be TRBD1 (6 bases). The germline CDR1 and CDR2 sequences are KGHSH and LQKENI. Trimming removed 0 bases at V and 5 bases at J, with 11 bases between. This CDR3 comprises 14 residues. The CDR3 coding sequence is TGTGCCAGCTCACCACCGAGCAGGGACAACGAGCAGTACTTC. Its protein product is CASSPPSRDNEQYF.

The chain has TRBV27 and TRBJ2-2; a possible D gene is TRBD1 (5 bases). Trimming removed 0 bases from V and 6 bases from J, with 11 bases in between. From germline, CDR1 is MNHEY and CDR2 SMNVEV (reference sequence). CDR3 length equals 15 residues. CDR3 in amino acids: CASSLSIIGAGELFF. The CDR3 DNA sequence: TGTGCCAGCAGTTTATCGATTATAGGGGCCGGGGAGCTGTTTTTT.

J is TRBJ1-6 and V is TRBV7-2; a possible D gene is TRBD1 (6 bases). Germline V gene data show CDR1 as SGHTA and CDR2 as FQGNSA. The V gene lost 4 bases and the J gene lost 7 bases, with 14 bases spanning the gap. The CDR3 length is 15 residues. The CDR3: CASSSQGSGNSPLHF. DNA of the CDR3: TGTGCCAGCAGCTCCCAGGGGTCGGGGAATTCACCCCTCCACTTT.

The rearrangement uses TRBV5-5 and TRBJ1-5; the match to TRBD1 covers 7 bases. The CDR3 contains 16 residues. V trimming: 2 bases; J trimming: 7 bases; junction bases outside the gene matches: 12. Germline V lookup: CDR1 SGHKS, CDR2 YYEKEE (reference sequence). This CDR3 reads CASSFRTGDPNQPQHF. CDR3 sequence (DNA): TGTGCCAGCAGCTTTCGTACAGGGGATCCGAACCAGCCCCAGCATTTT.

This sequence joins TRBV25-1 and TRBJ2-7; weak D call: TRBD1 (5 bases). This CDR3 comprises 12 residues. The germline CDR1 and CDR2 sequences are MGHDK and SYGVNS. The V gene lost 8 bases and the J gene lost 3 bases, with 11 bases spanning the gap. The CDR3 DNA reads TGTGCCAGCCGTGGGGCCTACTACGAGCAGTACTTC. It encodes CASRGAYYEQYF.

This rearrangement joins TRBV7-9 to TRBJ2-2; unclear D gene. This CDR3 region has 15 residues. Germline V gene data show CDR1 as SEHNR and CDR2 as FQNEAQ (reference sequence). V lost 1 base to trimming and J lost 4 bases, with 10 bases between them. CDR3 region: CASSLGGQRTGELFF. CDR3 nucleotide sequence: TGTGCCAGCAGCTTAGGTGGTCAGCGCACCGGGGAGCTGTTTTTT.

Remarks on this clone: One end of the junction does not line up with germline, which may come from a read error. The CDR3 protein is CASRSLQGGLSF. CDR3 DNA sequence: TGTGCCAGCAGGTCACTACAGGGGGGGCTCAGCTTT. This chain joins TRBV28 and TRBJ1-1, with 8 bases lining up with TRBD1. The CDR3 covers 12 residues. CDR1 and CDR2 from the germline V gene are MDHEN and SYDVKM.

CDR3 DNA sequence: TGTGCCAGCAGTTTGACGTATCCCTACAATGAGCAGTTCTTC. This translates into CASSLTYPYNEQFF. V is TRBV27 and J is TRBJ2-1; no clear D gene. This CDR3 has 14 residues. Trimming shortened V by 3 bases and J by 2 bases, and 8 bases separated the two germline ends. The germline CDR1 and CDR2 sequences are MNHEY and SMNVEV (reference sequence).

CDR3 sequence: CASSFSDMGNQPQHF. The CDR3 region has the DNA TGTGCCAGCAGTTTCTCGGACATGGGAAATCAGCCCCAGCATTTT. This chain uses TRBV6-6 with TRBJ1-5; possible D gene TRBD1, 5 bases. The CDR3 consists of 15 residues. Germline V gives CDR1 MNHNY, CDR2 SVGAGI (reference sequence). The V gene lost 4 bases and the J gene lost 4 bases, with 14 bases spanning the gap.

The rearrangement uses TRBV11-3 and TRBJ2-7; D is undetermined. Trimming took 5 bases from V and 3 from J, leaving 17 bases between them. The CDR3 totals 15 residues. CDR1 SGHNT and CDR2 YENEEA come from the germline V gene. The CDR3 is CASSPPEREIYEQYF. CDR3 coding DNA: TGTGCCAGCAGCCCACCCGAAAGGGAAATCTACGAGCAGTACTTC.

The chain combines TRBV4-3 with TRBJ1-2; maybe TRBD1 (5 bases). This CDR3 is 16 amino acids long. Deletions cut 0 bases from V and 5 bases from J, with 16 bases between. CDR1 is LGHNA, CDR2 YSLEER, per germline. CDR3 in amino acids: CASSQDMGPLRYGYTF. The CDR3 nucleotides read TGCGCCAGCAGCCAAGATATGGGGCCCCTTCGATATGGCTACACCTTC.

The rearrangement links TRBV19 to TRBJ2-3, with 14 bases lining up with TRBD2. Germline CDR1 reads LNHDA; CDR2 reads SQIVND (reference sequence). V was clipped by 5 bases and J by 3 bases; unmatched bases: 4. The CDR3 runs 16 residues. For the CDR3, the DNA is TGTGCCAGTAGTGGACTAGCGGGAGGCGATACAGATACGCAGTATTTT. This sequence encodes CASSGLAGGDTDTQYF.

The gene calls are TRBV9 and TRBJ2-7; 8 positions match TRBD2. CDR1 and CDR2 from the germline V gene are SGDLS and YYNGEE. J gave up 1 base and V 2 bases, and 11 bases lay outside the gene matches. This CDR3 has 17 residues. CDR3 amino acids: CASSVSAGGGGSYEQYF. In DNA form, the CDR3 reads TGTGCCAGCAGCGTTTCCGCGGGAGGCGGGGGATCCTACGAGCAGTACTTC.

V gene TRBV27 combines with J gene TRBJ1-6; 11 nucleotides match TRBD1. V lost 5 bases to trimming and J lost 7 bases; unmatched junction nucleotides: 4. CDR3 size: 15 residues. CDR1 and CDR2 from the germline V gene are MNHEY and SMNVEV (reference sequence). DNA of the CDR3: TGTGCCAGCAGTGCAGGGACAGGGGGAAATTCACCCCTCCACTTT. This sequence encodes CASSAGTGGNSPLHF.

This clone was seen once. V and J are TRBV19 and TRBJ2-1, with D maybe TRBD1 (5 bases). V was clipped by 6 bases and J by 4 bases, with 19 bases between them. The CDR3 totals 16 residues. Germline-derived CDR1 and CDR2 are LNHDA and SQIVND (reference sequence). The CDR3 is CASRSPRQGPYNEQFF. The CDR3 region has the DNA TGTGCCAGTAGGTCCCCTAGGCAGGGCCCTTACAATGAGCAGTTCTTC. The full variable domain, completed using reference TRBV19 and TRBJ2-1, is DGGITQSPKYLFRKEGQNVTLSCEQNLNHDAMYWYRQDPGQGLRLIYYSQIVNDFQKGDIAEGYSVSREKKESFPLTVTSAQKNPTAFYLCASRSPRQGPYNEQFFGPGTRLTVL.

This chain joins TRBV4-2 and TRBJ2-6; perhaps TRBD2 as D (7 bases). Per the germline V gene, CDR1 is LGHNA and CDR2 is YNFKEQ. The CDR3 is 17 residues long. Trimming shortened V by 0 bases and J by 4 bases, and 13 bases separated the two germline ends. The CDR3 DNA is TGTGCCAGCAGCCAAGATAGGGGGGGTGGAGGGGCCAACGTCCTGACTTTC. Amino acid sequence: CASSQDRGGGGANVLTF.

The genes are TRBV10-3 and TRBJ2-7; 8 bases match TRBD1. The CDR3 runs 15 residues. Looked up from germline, CDR1 is ENHRY and CDR2 is SYGVKD. The V segment lost 6 bases and the J segment 5 bases; nucleotides outside the gene matches: 12. This CDR3 reads CAISPRTGRLDEQYF. DNA of the CDR3: TGTGCCATCAGCCCTCGGACAGGGCGTTTGGACGAGCAGTACTTC.

The chain combines TRBV5-1 with TRBJ2-5, with D hard to call. This CDR3 is 13 amino acids long. Germline loops: CDR1 SGHRS, CDR2 YFSETQ. V was cut by 4 bases and J by 5 bases, with 12 bases left in between. The DNA for the CDR3 is TGCGCCAGCAGCCCCTCCCCGTTGGAGACCCAGTACTTC. Protein: CASSPSPLETQYF.

The chain carries TRBV5-4 and TRBJ2-2; maybe TRBD1 (6 bases). Germline assignment: CDR1 SGHNT and CDR2 YYREEE (reference sequence). CDR3 length: 15 amino acids. The V and J ends lost 2 bases and 4 bases respectively, with 12 bases between them. CDR3 residues: CASSFLQGPTGELFF. CDR3 bases: TGTGCCAGCAGCTTCTTACAGGGCCCCACCGGGGAGCTGTTTTTT.